The 6 T cell receptor beta chains in this list originate from one sample, sequenced in a study of tumor and adjacent non-tumor tissue in lung cancer. A modified ARM-PCR protocol with three rounds of nested PCR amplified TCRbeta. Via MiXCR, TCRdb re-called the multiplex PCR reads, giving one row per CDR3 protein. Among around 60,000 distinct CDR3 sequences listed, roughly 60% were seen once. This sample's RNA came from whole unsorted tissue. This non-tumor lung sample came from over 3 cm beyond the tumor edge. Sequenced: distant non-tumor lung tissue. These receptors were obtained from a man in his sixties or seventies with non-small cell lung cancer.

This clonotype was recorded at least ten times. The chain links TRBV12-3 or TRBV12-4 to TRBJ2-5; TRBD2 aligns across 13 bases. The ends lost 6 bases at V and 3 bases at J; junction bases unmatched: 7. The CDR3 covers 16 residues. The CDR3 DNA reads as TGTGCCAGCAGAAGGGGACTAGCGGGAAGAAAAGAGACCCAGTACTTC. Translating gives CASRRGLAGRKETQYF.

About this clonotype itself: Here the CDR3 omits its conserved ending phenylalanine or tryptophan, so a read error is the likely source. The DNA is left out, because the CDR3 cannot be placed on it with certainty; the CDR3 is given as TCRdb lists it. V is TRBV11-2 and J is TRBJ2-2; TRBD2 was called by the table and not checked on the DNA. From germline, CDR1 is SGHAT and CDR2 FQNNGV. The CDR3 region is 16 residues in length, termini included. This CDR3 is CASSLQRTLFAGEPFL.

This clonotype was counted between two and nine times. Here the CDR3 reads CASSADQGYNEQFF. As DNA, the CDR3 is TGTGCCAGCAGCGCCGACCAGGGCTACAATGAGCAGTTCTTC. The chain combines TRBV7-9 with TRBJ2-1, with a possible D match to TRBD1 (5 bases). CDR1 SEHNR and CDR2 FQNEAQ come from the germline V gene (reference sequence). The V and J ends lost 5 bases and 3 bases respectively, with 11 bases between them. The CDR3 is 14 amino acids. Together with reference TRBV7-9 and TRBJ2-1, the CDR3 gives the full variable domain: DTGVSQNPRHKITKRGQNVTFRCDPISEHNRLYWYRQTLGQGPEFLTYFQNEAQLEKSRLLSDRFSAERPKGSFSTLEIQRTEQGDSAMYLCASSADQGYNEQFFGPGTRLTVL.

This clonotype has more than one count but fewer than ten. At one of its ends the junction is not consistent with the germline gene, which may arise from a read error. This chain links TRBV20-1 with TRBJ1-1; D is undetermined. Germline CDR1 reads DFQATT; CDR2 reads SNEGSKA (reference sequence). The CDR3 is 15 residues long. The CDR3 DNA is TGCAATGCTAGAGCGAGCGGCAGGTTATTCTCTGAAGCTTTCTTT. Translated: CNARASGRLFSEAFF.

Of note for this clonotype: The junction does not match germline at one end; this may be a read error. This sequence joins TRBV6-5 and TRBJ1-2, with D uncertain. In germline, CDR1 is MNHEY, CDR2 SVGAGI. CDR3 length equals 14 residues. CDR3 DNA sequence: TGTACCAGCAGCTCCGAGAGGGCTAACTACGGCTACACCTTC. Protein product: CTSSSERANYGYTF.

To note about this clonotype: Compared with germline, one end of the junction differs, possibly owing to a read error. This sequence joins TRBV11-2 and TRBJ2-2; D assignment may be TRBD1 or TRBD2 (6 bases each). The CDR3 contains 16 residues. Germline V CDR1 and CDR2: SGHAT, FQNNGV. DNA for the CDR3: TGTGCCAGCAGCTCTGGAGGGGGGAAGAACACCGGGGACCTGTTTTTC. It codes for CASSSGGGKNTGDLFF. Filled out from reference TRBV11-2 and TRBJ2-2, the complete variable domain reads EAGVAQSPRYKIIEKRQSVAFWCNPISGHATLYWYQQILGQGPKLLIQFQNNGVVDDSQLPKDRFSAERLKGVDSTLKIQPAKLEDSAVYLCASSSGGGKNTGDLFFGEGSRLTVL.